Presented here are 18 T cell receptor beta chains from one specimen sequenced in a study of T cell responses to AZD1222 COVID-19 vaccine. Data came from immunoSEQ multiplex PCR; TCRdb stores just in-frame clones and leaves some out. Among 95,000 to 120,000 clones listed, around 84% were seen once. Source: peripheral blood, taken on day 0 of AZD1222 vaccination. The receptors here all came from an adult in good health.

The rearrangement uses TRBV11-3 and TRBJ2-5, with D possibly TRBD1 on 7 matching bases. The CDR3 length is 15 residues. The ends were cut back, 1 base at V and 5 bases at J, with 14 bases in the middle. The germline V gene encodes CDR1 SGHNT and CDR2 YENEEA. The chain's CDR3 is CASSLGTGGLETQYF. Here the CDR3 DNA reads TGTGCCAGCAGCTTAGGGACAGGAGGGCTGGAGACCCAGTACTTC. Based on the CDR3 plus reference TRBV11-3 and TRBJ2-5, the full variable domain is EAGVVQSPRYKIIEKKQPVAFWCNPISGHNTLYWYLQNLGQGPELLIRYENEEAVDDSQLPKDRFSAERLKGVDSTLKIQPAELGDSAVYLCASSLGTGGLETQYFGPGTRLLVL.

The chain links TRBV29-1 to TRBJ2-2; D call uncertain. Trimming left V 6 bases short and J 6 bases short, with 11 bases between. The germline CDR1 and CDR2 sequences are SQVTM and ANQGSEA. CDR3 length: 12 residues. The CDR3: CSVVSWSGELFF. The CDR3 nucleotides are TGCAGCGTCGTCAGTTGGTCCGGGGAGCTGTTTTTT.

This clone was found once. The CDR3 DNA reads as TGTGCCAGCAGTGAATGGACGGCTAATTCACCCCTCCACTTT. Translation: CASSEWTANSPLHF. The chain carries TRBV6-1 and TRBJ1-6; D is unresolved. Trimming took off 2 bases at V and 6 bases at J, with 8 bases between the two ends. This CDR3 spans 14 amino acids. Looked up from germline, CDR1 is MNHNS and CDR2 is SASEGT.

CDR3 amino acids: CASSPAGSPSRETQYF. CDR3 DNA sequence: TGTGCCAGCAGCCCAGCGGGGAGCCCATCCAGGGAGACCCAGTACTTC. The chain combines TRBV9 with TRBJ2-5, with 7 bases aligning to TRBD2. The germline CDR1 and CDR2 sequences are SGDLS and YYNGEE. Germline trimming cut 4 bases from V and 5 bases from J; bases unmatched to any gene: 14. This CDR3 spans 16 amino acids. The whole variable domain, remainder taken from reference TRBV9 and TRBJ2-5, is DSGVTQTPKHLITATGQRVTLRCSPRSGDLSVYWYQQSLDQGLQFLIQYYNGEERAKGNILERFSAQQFPDLHSELNLSSLELGDSALYFCASSPAGSPSRETQYFGPGTRLLVL.

J is TRBJ1-2 and V is TRBV2, with 12 bases fitting TRBD1. J was trimmed by 2 bases and V by 7 bases; bases with no gene match: 8. CDR1 SNHLY and CDR2 FYNNEI come from the germline V gene. The CDR3 spans 16 residues. CDR3 bases: TGTGCCAGCATTCCCGGGACAGGGGGCCTGAACTATGGCTACACCTTC. Residues: CASIPGTGGLNYGYTF.

The chain joins TRBV5-1 to TRBJ1-3; tentatively, D is TRBD1 (5 bases). The CDR3 is 12 amino acids. Trimming removed 2 bases at V and 8 bases at J, with 8 bases between. Germline loops: CDR1 SGHRS, CDR2 YFSETQ. The CDR3 spells CASSFGGDTIYF. In DNA, the CDR3 is TGCGCCAGCAGCTTTGGGGGGGACACCATATATTTT.

The genes are TRBV27 and TRBJ1-1; TRBD1 agrees at 9 bases. CDR1 and CDR2 from the germline V gene are MNHEY and SMNVEV (reference sequence). Trimming at V came to 3 bases and at J to 4 bases, leaving 6 bases not matched to a gene. This CDR3 has 15 amino acids. CDR3 loop: CASSFTGGSGTEAFF. In nucleotides, the CDR3 is TGTGCCAGCAGTTTTACAGGGGGCTCGGGCACTGAAGCTTTCTTT.

The chain has TRBV5-1 and TRBJ1-1; D possibly corresponds to TRBD1 (6 bases). CDR3 length: 13 residues. Germline V CDR1 and CDR2: SGHRS, YFSETQ. Deletions cut 6 bases from V and 5 bases from J, with 14 bases between. Here the CDR3 reads CASTSQGATEAFF. For the CDR3, the DNA is TGCGCCAGCACCTCACAGGGAGCTACTGAAGCTTTCTTT.

This clone was counted a single time. This chain joins TRBV5-4 and TRBJ2-7, with unresolved D. The CDR3 runs to 15 residues. The germline V and J ends were trimmed by 0 bases and 2 bases, with 12 bases remaining between them. Germline assignment: CDR1 SGHNT and CDR2 YYREEE (reference sequence). DNA of the CDR3: TGTGCCAGCAGCTTGGATCCATCGTTAGCCTACGAGCAGTACTTC. This translates into CASSLDPSLAYEQYF.

The chain has TRBV29-1 and TRBJ1-2; weak D call: TRBD1 (6 bases). V lost 1 base and J lost 8, with 17 bases in between. The V gene's germline CDR1 is SQVTM and CDR2 ANQGSEA. CDR3 length equals 14 residues. CDR3 amino acids: CSVEVPPSGGGYTF. DNA for the CDR3: TGCAGCGTTGAAGTCCCCCCAAGCGGGGGCGGCTACACCTTC.

The chain employs TRBV6-5 and TRBJ2-1, with 7 bases that match TRBD2. The CDR3 has 16 amino acids. The germline V gene has CDR1 MNHEY and CDR2 SVGAGI. The trim removed 0 bases at V and 7 bases at J, leaving 9 bases unmatched. The CDR3 is CASSYSRLALMNEQFF. The CDR3 DNA is TGTGCCAGCAGTTACTCGAGACTAGCTCTCATGAATGAGCAGTTCTTC.

The chain employs TRBV27 and TRBJ1-5; D possibly corresponds to TRBD1 (5 bases). With 5 bases removed from V and 5 bases from J, the gap between germline ends came to 13 bases. This CDR3 is built from 14 residues. Germline V gene data show CDR1 as MNHEY and CDR2 as SMNVEV (reference sequence). CDR3 loop: CASSPRGSYQPQHF. The DNA for the CDR3 is TGTGCCAGCAGTCCCCGGGGCAGTTATCAGCCCCAGCATTTT.

For the CDR3, the DNA is TGTGCCAGTAGTATCGGGGGTTCACCCCTCCACTTT. This sequence encodes CASSIGGSPLHF. The chain links TRBV19 to TRBJ1-6, with D perhaps TRBD1 (5 bases). The germline gives CDR1 LNHDA, CDR2 SQIVND (reference sequence). The CDR3 sequence is 12 residues long. V was cut by 3 bases and J by 9 bases, with 6 bases left in between.

The V and J genes are TRBV30 and TRBJ2-1; D is perhaps TRBD2 (7 bases). The CDR3 covers 13 residues. The V gene lost 5 bases and the J gene lost 4 bases, with 12 bases spanning the gap. Germline V gene sequence: CDR1 GTSNPN, CDR2 SVGIG (reference sequence). The CDR3 bases are TGTGCCTGGGAGGGGGGGAGATACAATGAGCAGTTCTTC. This codes for CAWEGGRYNEQFF.

This clone has more than one count but fewer than ten. This chain links TRBV9 with TRBJ1-4; D might be TRBD1 (6 bases). Trimming cost V 4 bases and J 8 bases, with 15 bases left between them. The CDR3 totals 14 residues. From germline, CDR1 is SGDLS and CDR2 YYNGEE. CDR3 nucleotides: TGTGCCAGCAGCTCAGAAGGGGGAAAGGAAAAACTGTTTTTT. Protein sequence: CASSSEGGKEKLFF.

The V and J genes are TRBV5-1 and TRBJ1-2; D is unclear. V lost 1 base, J lost 8 bases, and 12 bases lay in between. CDR3 length equals 13 residues. Germline values: CDR1 SGHRS, CDR2 YFSETQ. The CDR3 sequence: CASSLLVGGGYTF. The CDR3 bases are TGCGCCAGCAGCTTGTTGGTAGGCGGGGGCTACACCTTC.

The chain employs TRBV6-5 and TRBJ2-7; 7 nucleotides agree with TRBD2. This CDR3 is 13 amino acids long. The V gene end was trimmed by 8 bases and the J gene end by 3 bases; junction bases not matched to a gene: 7. Germline V gene data show CDR1 as MNHEY and CDR2 as SVGAGI. CDR3 bases: TGTGCCAGCTTCCGTCCGGGGGGCTACGAGCAGTACTTC. Encoded protein: CASFRPGGYEQYF.

This rearrangement joins TRBV19 to TRBJ1-5, with unresolved D. Germline values: CDR1 LNHDA, CDR2 SQIVND (reference sequence). The CDR3 sequence is 15 residues long. V was shortened by 7 bases and J by 0 bases, with 13 bases between the two germline ends. CDR3 amino acids: CASTPLRDSNQPQHF. Written as DNA, the CDR3 is TGTGCCAGTACTCCACTCCGAGATAGCAATCAGCCCCAGCATTTT.